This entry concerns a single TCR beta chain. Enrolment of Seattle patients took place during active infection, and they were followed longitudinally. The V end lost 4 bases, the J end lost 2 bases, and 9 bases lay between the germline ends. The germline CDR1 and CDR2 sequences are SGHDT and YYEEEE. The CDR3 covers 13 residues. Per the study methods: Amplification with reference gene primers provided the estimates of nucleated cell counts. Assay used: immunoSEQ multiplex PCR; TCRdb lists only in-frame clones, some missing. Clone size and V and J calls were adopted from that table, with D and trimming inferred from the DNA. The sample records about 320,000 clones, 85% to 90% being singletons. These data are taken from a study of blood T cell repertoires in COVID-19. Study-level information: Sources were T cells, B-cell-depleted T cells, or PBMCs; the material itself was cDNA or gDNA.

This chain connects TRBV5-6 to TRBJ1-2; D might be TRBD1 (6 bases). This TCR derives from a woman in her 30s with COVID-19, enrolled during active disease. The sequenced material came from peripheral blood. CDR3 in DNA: TGTGCCAGCAGCGCAGACAGGAACTATGGCTACACCTTC. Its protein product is CASSADRNYGYTF.